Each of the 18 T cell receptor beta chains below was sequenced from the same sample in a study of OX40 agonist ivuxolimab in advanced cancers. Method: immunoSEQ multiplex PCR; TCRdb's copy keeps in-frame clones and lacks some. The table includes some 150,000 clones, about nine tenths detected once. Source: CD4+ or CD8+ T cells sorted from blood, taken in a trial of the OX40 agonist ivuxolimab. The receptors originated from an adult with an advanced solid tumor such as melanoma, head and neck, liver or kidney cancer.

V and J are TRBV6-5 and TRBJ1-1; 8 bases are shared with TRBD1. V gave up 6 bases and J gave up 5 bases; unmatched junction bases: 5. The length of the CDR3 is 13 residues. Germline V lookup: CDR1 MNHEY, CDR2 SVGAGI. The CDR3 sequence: CASRAGGWTEAFF. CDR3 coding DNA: TGTGCCAGCAGGGCAGGGGGCTGGACTGAAGCTTTCTTT.

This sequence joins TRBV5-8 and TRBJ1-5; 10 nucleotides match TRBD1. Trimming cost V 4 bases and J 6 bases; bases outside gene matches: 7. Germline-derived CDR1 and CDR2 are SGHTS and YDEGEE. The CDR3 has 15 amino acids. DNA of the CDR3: TGTGCCAGCAGCCCTGGACAGGGGGGCGGTCAGCCCCAGCATTTT. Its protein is CASSPGQGGGQPQHF. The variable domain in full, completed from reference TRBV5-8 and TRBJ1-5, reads EAGVTQSPTHLIKTRGQQATLRCSPISGHTSVYWYQQALGLGLQFLLWYDEGEERNRGNFPPRFSGRQFPNYSSELNVNALELEDSALYLCASSPGQGGGQPQHFGDGTRLSIL.

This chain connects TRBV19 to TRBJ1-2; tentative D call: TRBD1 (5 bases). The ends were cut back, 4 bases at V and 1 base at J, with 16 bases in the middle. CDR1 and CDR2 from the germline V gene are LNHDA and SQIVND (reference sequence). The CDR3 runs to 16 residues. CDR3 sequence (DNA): TGTGCCAGTAGTACCGCACGGGGACTGGATAACTATGGCTACACCTTC. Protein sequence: CASSTARGLDNYGYTF.

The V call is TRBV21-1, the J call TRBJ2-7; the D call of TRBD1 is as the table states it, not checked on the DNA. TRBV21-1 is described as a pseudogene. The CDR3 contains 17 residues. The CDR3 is CASSPGPGQEISYEQYF. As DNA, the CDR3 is TGTGCCAGCAGCCCAGGTCCGGGACAGGAGATTTCCTACGAGCAGTACTTC.

The CDR3 DNA sequence: TGTGCCAGCAGTTTCCTCCCTAGGGGTACTGAAGCTTTCTTT. It is translated as CASSFLPRGTEAFF. V gene TRBV6-5 combines with J gene TRBJ1-1; maybe TRBD1 (5 bases). CDR1 is MNHEY, CDR2 SVGAGI, per germline. V lost 4 bases, J lost 5 bases, and 14 bases lay in between. CDR3 length: 14 residues.

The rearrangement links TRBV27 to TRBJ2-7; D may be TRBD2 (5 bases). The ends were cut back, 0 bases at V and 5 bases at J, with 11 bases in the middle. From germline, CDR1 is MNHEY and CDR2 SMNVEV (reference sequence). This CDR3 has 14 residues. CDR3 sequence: CASSLSTSRHEQYF. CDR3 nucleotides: TGTGCCAGCAGTTTATCTACTAGTAGGCACGAGCAGTACTTC.

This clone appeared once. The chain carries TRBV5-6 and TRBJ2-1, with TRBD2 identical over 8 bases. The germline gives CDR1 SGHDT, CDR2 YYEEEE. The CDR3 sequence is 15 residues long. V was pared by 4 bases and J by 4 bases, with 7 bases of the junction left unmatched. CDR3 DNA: TGTGCCAGCAGCCAGGGACTAGAGATTTACAATGAGCAGTTCTTC. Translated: CASSQGLEIYNEQFF.

The DNA for the CDR3 is TGTGCCAGCAGTGAATCAGGCTATGAGCAGTTCTTC. It codes for CASSESGYEQFF. This chain connects TRBV25-1 to TRBJ2-1, with D unresolved. CDR1 MGHDK and CDR2 SYGVNS come from the germline V gene. The CDR3 is 12 amino acids. Trimming left V 1 base short and J 8 bases short, with 6 bases between.

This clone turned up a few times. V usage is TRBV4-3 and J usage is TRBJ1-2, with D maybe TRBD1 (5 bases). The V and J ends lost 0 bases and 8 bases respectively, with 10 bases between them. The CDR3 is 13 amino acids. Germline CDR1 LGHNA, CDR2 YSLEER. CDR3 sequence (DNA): TGCGCCAGCAGCCAAGAGGAGAGGGGAGGCTACACCTTC. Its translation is CASSQEERGGYTF.

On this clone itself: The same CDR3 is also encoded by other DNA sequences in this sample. The CDR3 DNA is TGTGCCAGCAGTTACTCTCTAGCGGGATCCTACGAGCAGTACTTC. Amino acid sequence: CASSYSLAGSYEQYF. The chain joins TRBV6-5 to TRBJ2-7; 9 bases line up with TRBD2. CDR1 and CDR2 from the germline V gene are MNHEY and SVGAGI. Trimming took 0 bases from V and 1 from J; bases not matched to a gene: 1. There are 15 residues in the CDR3.

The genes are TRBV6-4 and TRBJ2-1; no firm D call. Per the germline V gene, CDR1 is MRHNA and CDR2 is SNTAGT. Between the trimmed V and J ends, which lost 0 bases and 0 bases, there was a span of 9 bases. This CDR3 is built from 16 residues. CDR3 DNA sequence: TGTGCCAGCAGTGACTCGATCTGGAGCTCCTACAATGAGCAGTTCTTC. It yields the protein CASSDSIWSSYNEQFF.

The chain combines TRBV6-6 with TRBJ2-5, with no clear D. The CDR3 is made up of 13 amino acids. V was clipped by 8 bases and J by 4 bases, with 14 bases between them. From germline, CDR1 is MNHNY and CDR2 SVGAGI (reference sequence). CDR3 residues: CASQKKATETQYF. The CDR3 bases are TGTGCCAGCCAAAAAAAAGCGACAGAGACCCAGTACTTC.

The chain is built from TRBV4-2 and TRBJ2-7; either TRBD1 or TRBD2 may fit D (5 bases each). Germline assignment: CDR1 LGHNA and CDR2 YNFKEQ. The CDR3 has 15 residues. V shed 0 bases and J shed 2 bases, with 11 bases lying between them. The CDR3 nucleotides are TGTGCCAGCAGCCAAGATCAGTTGGGACCCTACGAGCAGTACTTC. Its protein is CASSQDQLGPYEQYF.

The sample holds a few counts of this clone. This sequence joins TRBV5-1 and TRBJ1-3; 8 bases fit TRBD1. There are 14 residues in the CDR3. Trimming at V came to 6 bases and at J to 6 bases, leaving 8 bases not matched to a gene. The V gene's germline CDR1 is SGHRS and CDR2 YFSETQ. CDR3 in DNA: TGCGCCAGCAATCCTGGGACAGGATCAAACACCATATATTTT. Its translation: CASNPGTGSNTIYF.

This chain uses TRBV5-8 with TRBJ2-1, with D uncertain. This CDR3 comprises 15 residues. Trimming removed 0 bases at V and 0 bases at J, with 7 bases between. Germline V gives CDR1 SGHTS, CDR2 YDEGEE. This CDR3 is CASSLAWSSYNEQFF. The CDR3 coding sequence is TGTGCCAGCAGCTTGGCTTGGAGCTCCTACAATGAGCAGTTCTTC.

CDR3 protein: CASSVQGAYGANVLTF. In nucleotides, the CDR3 is TGTGCCAGTAGTGTCCAGGGGGCTTATGGGGCCAACGTCCTGACTTTC. The rearrangement uses TRBV19 and TRBJ2-6; 8 bases fit TRBD1. The germline V gene encodes CDR1 LNHDA and CDR2 SQIVND (reference sequence). The CDR3 consists of 16 residues. With V trimmed by 5 bases and J by 3 bases, 6 bases remained unmatched.

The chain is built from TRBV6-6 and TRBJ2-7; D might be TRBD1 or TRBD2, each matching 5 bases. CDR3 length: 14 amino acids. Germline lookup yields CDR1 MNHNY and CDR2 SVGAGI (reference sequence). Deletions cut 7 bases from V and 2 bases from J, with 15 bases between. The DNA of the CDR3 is TGTGCCAGCAATCACCGGGACGGCCCCTACGAGCAGTACTTC. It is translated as CASNHRDGPYEQYF.

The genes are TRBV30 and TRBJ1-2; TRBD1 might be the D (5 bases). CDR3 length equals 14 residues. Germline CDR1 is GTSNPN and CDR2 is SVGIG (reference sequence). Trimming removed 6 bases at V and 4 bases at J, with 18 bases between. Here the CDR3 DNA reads TGTGCCTGTACCGGGACCGCCTTTTTCTATGGCTACACCTTC. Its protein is CACTGTAFFYGYTF. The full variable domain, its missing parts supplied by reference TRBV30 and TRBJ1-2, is SQTIHQWPATLVQPVGSPLSLECTVEGTSNPNLYWYRQAAGRGLQLLFYSVGIGQISSEVPQNLSASRPQDRQFILSSKKLLLSDSGFYLCACTGTAFFYGYTFGSGTRLTVV.